The 31 T cell receptor beta chains below all came from one sample that was sequenced in a study of cytomegalovirus exposure and HLA in healthy donors. The data were produced by immunoSEQ multiplex PCR, yet TCRdb's version contains in-frame clones alone and is incomplete. The sample has 180,000 or so clones, about 86% seen once. Source material: PBMCs. These receptors all stem from a woman aged 30 to 39 in good health and CMV-seronegative.

This chain uses TRBV6-5 with TRBJ1-5, with 8 positions matching TRBD1. The CDR3 consists of 14 residues. After removal of 5 bases from V and 5 bases from J, the junction contained 5 bases not matched to a gene. Germline assignment: CDR1 MNHEY and CDR2 SVGAGI. The CDR3 DNA sequence: TGTGCCAGCAGTATGACAGGGGCGGATCAGCCCCAGCATTTT. It encodes CASSMTGADQPQHF.

The chain links TRBV10-3 to TRBJ2-7; 12 positions match TRBD2. Trimming took 2 bases from V and 5 from J; bases not matched to a gene: 7. This CDR3 comprises 16 residues. The germline V gene has CDR1 ENHRY and CDR2 SYGVKD. The DNA for the CDR3 is TGTGCCATCAGTGAGGACCCTAGCGGGGGGGATAACGAGCAGTACTTC. Amino acids: CAISEDPSGGDNEQYF.

This chain uses TRBV6-1 with TRBJ2-7; D is possibly TRBD2 (6 bases). Germline V gives CDR1 MNHNS, CDR2 SASEGT. V was pared by 2 bases and J by 3 bases, with 17 bases between. This CDR3 comprises 16 residues. CDR3 region: CASSEWAGSTLYEQYF. CDR3 in DNA: TGTGCCAGCAGTGAATGGGCGGGGTCGACACTCTACGAGCAGTACTTC.

The CDR3 reads CSVEVGGKETQYF. CDR3 nucleotide sequence: TGCAGCGTTGAAGTCGGAGGAAAGGAGACCCAGTACTTC. J is TRBJ2-5 and V is TRBV29-1; a weak D match, TRBD2 (5 bases). CDR3 length: 13 amino acids. V shed 1 base and J shed 5 bases, with 11 bases lying between them. The germline CDR1 and CDR2 sequences are SQVTM and ANQGSEA.

This chain joins TRBV7-9 and TRBJ2-7; weak D call: TRBD1 (6 bases). Trimming shortened V by 3 bases and J by 6 bases, and 21 bases separated the two germline ends. Germline V gives CDR1 SEHNR, CDR2 FQNEAQ (reference sequence). The CDR3 has 16 residues. DNA for the CDR3: TGTGCCAGCAGCTTTTACTGGGGGCTAGCTGGGGGCGAGCAGTACTTC. It codes for CASSFYWGLAGGEQYF.

V usage is TRBV6-7 and J usage is TRBJ1-6; possibly TRBD1 for D (6 bases). TRBV6-7 is placed among ORFs of uncertain function. Trimming removed 8 bases at V and 10 bases at J, with 18 bases between. The CDR3 contains 14 residues. The CDR3 bases are TGTGCCAGCCCCGGACAGTGGGGTGGATCACCCCTCCACTTT. This translates into CASPGQWGGSPLHF.

The V and J genes are TRBV9 and TRBJ2-3; no reliable D call. CDR1 SGDLS and CDR2 YYNGEE come from the germline V gene. Trimming left V 0 bases short and J 1 base short, with 9 bases between. The CDR3 sequence is 15 residues long. The CDR3: CASSVGSSRTDTQYF. As DNA, the CDR3 is TGTGCCAGCAGCGTAGGGAGTAGCCGCACAGATACGCAGTATTTT.

The CDR3 DNA sequence: TGTGCCTGGGGGAGCTCTGGAAACACCATATATTTT. This gives the protein CAWGSSGNTIYF. The chain joins TRBV30 to TRBJ1-3; D gene ambiguous. This CDR3 contains 12 residues. Germline assignment: CDR1 GTSNPN and CDR2 SVGIG (reference sequence). The V and J ends lost 5 bases and 0 bases respectively, with 5 bases between them.

The chain has TRBV5-6 and TRBJ2-1; D is possibly TRBD2 (7 bases). This CDR3 contains 14 residues. Germline CDR1 SGHDT, CDR2 YYEEEE. V was trimmed by 4 bases and J by 15 bases, leaving 23 bases between them. The CDR3, as DNA: TGTGCCAGCAGCAGGGGGACTACCACGGGCACTTTGTTCTTC. Translating gives CASSRGTTTGTLFF.

The genes are TRBV12-5 and TRBJ1-2; the D gene is possibly TRBD1 (5 bases). Germline V gene sequence: CDR1 LGHNT, CDR2 FRNRAP. V was pared by 1 base and J by 1 base, with 13 bases between. The CDR3 is made up of 16 amino acids. Here the CDR3 reads CASGLAMRGDNYGYTF. In DNA, the CDR3 is TGTGCTAGTGGTTTGGCAATGCGGGGGGATAACTATGGCTACACCTTC.

This rearrangement joins TRBV15 to TRBJ2-1; D possibly corresponds to TRBD1 (6 bases). The CDR3 consists of 12 residues. Germline V gene sequence: CDR1 LNHNV, CDR2 YYDKDF (reference sequence). Between the trimmed V and J ends, which lost 0 bases and 10 bases, there was a span of 7 bases. The CDR3 loop reads CATSRDTGEQFF. DNA for the CDR3: TGTGCCACCAGCAGAGACACAGGGGAGCAGTTCTTC.

This CDR3 is CASSRVRGADTDTQYF. CDR3 DNA: TGTGCCAGCTCACGAGTTCGGGGGGCGGACACAGATACGCAGTATTTT. The V and J genes are TRBV18 and TRBJ2-3, with D perhaps TRBD2 (7 bases). V lost 4 bases, J lost 2 bases, and 16 bases lay in between. Germline values: CDR1 KGHSH, CDR2 LQKENI. CDR3 length: 16 amino acids.

The chain recombines TRBV29-1 with TRBJ2-7; 7 bases agree with TRBD1. Germline lookup yields CDR1 SQVTM and CDR2 ANQGSEA. The CDR3 loop spans 15 amino acids. The J segment lost 3 bases and the V segment lost 0 bases, leaving 8 bases of the junction unmatched. The CDR3 region has the DNA TGCAGCGTTGAAGATCCAACAGGGGACCGCTACGAGCAGTACTTC. This encodes CSVEDPTGDRYEQYF.

J is TRBJ1-4 and V is TRBV4-1; 8 positions match TRBD1. Germline V lookup: CDR1 MGHRA, CDR2 YSYEKL. The CDR3 consists of 17 residues. The V gene end was trimmed by 1 base and the J gene end by 8 bases; junction bases not matched to a gene: 12. The CDR3 nucleotides are TGCGCCAGCAGCCAAGGCCCTAATACAGGGGGAGGAGAAAAACTGTTTTTT. Its translation: CASSQGPNTGGGEKLFF.

The V call is TRBV5-4, the J call TRBJ2-1; D is unclear. This CDR3 is 13 amino acids long. CDR1 is SGHNT and CDR2 is YYREEE in the germline V gene (reference sequence). V was clipped by 1 base and J by 3 bases, with 5 bases between them. CDR3 DNA: TGTGCCAGCAGCTTGCCCAACTACAATGAGCAGTTCTTC. It translates to CASSLPNYNEQFF.

Concerning this clone: At one of its ends the junction is not consistent with the germline gene, which may arise from a read error. The chain combines TRBV27 with TRBJ1-1; tentative D call: TRBD1 (5 bases). The CDR3 runs 14 residues. Looked up from germline, CDR1 is MNHEY and CDR2 is SMNVEV (reference sequence). DNA of the CDR3: TGTGCCAGCAGTTCCGACAGAATTAACAGTGAAGCTTTCTTT. Its translation: CASSSDRINSEAFF.

This clone was picked up a small number of times. The J gene is TRBJ1-4, the V gene TRBV5-6, with 9 bases identical to TRBD1. This CDR3 contains 18 residues. V dropped 3 bases and J dropped 0; count of bases not matched to a gene: 9. Germline values: CDR1 SGHDT, CDR2 YYEEEE. CDR3 protein: CASSSRTGVVPTNEKLFF. The CDR3 DNA sequence: TGTGCCAGCAGCTCCCGGACAGGGGTGGTTCCAACTAATGAAAAACTGTTTTTT.

The count of this clone is one. The rearrangement joins TRBV5-1 to TRBJ2-2; TRBD2 matches 8 bases. Germline V gene data show CDR1 as SGHRS and CDR2 as YFSETQ. V lost 3 bases, J lost 6 bases, and 10 bases stayed unmatched. The CDR3 has 16 amino acids. The CDR3 region is CASSSEGLAGSGELFF. Written as DNA, the CDR3 is TGCGCCAGCAGCTCAGAGGGGCTAGCGGGTTCCGGGGAGCTGTTTTTT.

On this clone: The junction departs from the called germline gene at one end, perhaps through a read error. This chain uses TRBV5-4 with TRBJ2-4; D may be TRBD2 (5 bases). The CDR3 is 11 residues long. Per the germline V gene, CDR1 is SGHNT and CDR2 is YYREEE (reference sequence). CDR3 bases: TGTGCCACCAACCTTGCAGGACTTCCGCACTTC. This translates into CATNLAGLPHF.

The chain recombines TRBV10-3 with TRBJ2-7, with TRBD2 matching over 7 bases. J gave up 2 bases and V 0 bases, and 13 bases lay outside the gene matches. CDR1 ENHRY and CDR2 SYGVKD come from the germline V gene. The CDR3 totals 18 residues. CDR3 loop: CAISESALRTRVPYEQYF. The CDR3 nucleotides read TGTGCCATCAGTGAGTCGGCTTTAAGGACTAGGGTCCCCTACGAGCAGTACTTC.

The CDR3 loop is CASSSEAASEQYF. The CDR3 bases are TGTGCCAGCAGCTCGGAAGCGGCGTCCGAGCAGTACTTC. This rearrangement joins TRBV13 to TRBJ2-7; D is possibly TRBD2 (5 bases). The length of the CDR3 is 13 residues. Looked up from germline, CDR1 is PRHDT and CDR2 is FYEKMQ (reference sequence). V gave up 4 bases and J gave up 6 bases, with 13 bases separating them.

J is TRBJ2-7 and V is TRBV30; D gene unclear. The germline gives CDR1 GTSNPN, CDR2 SVGIG (reference sequence). V lost 0 bases and J 3 bases, leaving 9 bases between the germline ends. The CDR3 is made up of 13 amino acids. This CDR3 reads CAWSVHPSYEQYF. The CDR3 DNA sequence: TGTGCCTGGAGTGTACACCCAAGCTACGAGCAGTACTTC.

The V call is TRBV5-5, the J call TRBJ1-2; 8 bases align to TRBD1. This CDR3 region has 13 residues. The V gene end was trimmed by 4 bases and the J gene end by 7 bases; junction bases not matched to a gene: 6. Germline lookup yields CDR1 SGHKS and CDR2 YYEKEE (reference sequence). The CDR3 DNA sequence: TGTGCCAGCAGCGGCAGGGGGCATGTTGGCTACACCTTC. As protein: CASSGRGHVGYTF.

CDR3 DNA: TGTGCCAGCAGCGGGCGGGGGGTTTCCTACGAGCAGTACTTC. Residues: CASSGRGVSYEQYF. The chain combines TRBV13 with TRBJ2-7; 8 bases match TRBD2. CDR1 is PRHDT, CDR2 FYEKMQ, per germline (reference sequence). CDR3 length: 14 residues. V trimming: 5 bases; J trimming: 1 base; junction bases outside the gene matches: 4.

CDR3 region: CATSRDGPIAGDTSTDTQYF. The DNA for the CDR3 is TGTGCCACCAGCAGAGATGGTCCGATAGCGGGGGATACTAGCACAGATACGCAGTATTTT. This chain uses TRBV15 with TRBJ2-3, with TRBD2 matching over 9 bases. Trimming took 0 bases from V and 0 from J; bases not matched to a gene: 13. The CDR3 runs to 20 residues. Germline lookup yields CDR1 LNHNV and CDR2 YYDKDF (reference sequence).

The chain has TRBV5-1 and TRBJ2-5; 8 bases map to TRBD1. With 7 bases clipped from V and 4 bases from J, the junction kept 3 bases outside the gene matches. Germline V gene sequence: CDR1 SGHRS, CDR2 YFSETQ. The CDR3 runs 12 residues. CDR3 in DNA: TGCGCCAGCCAAACAGGGGGAGAGACCCAGTACTTC. As protein: CASQTGGETQYF.

This clone was seen more than once but under ten times. The DNA of the CDR3 is TGTGCCAGCTCTAGGTCGAAGAATCAGCCCCAGCATTTT. Translation gives CASSRSKNQPQHF. The gene calls are TRBV6-5 and TRBJ1-5; D unclear. This CDR3 comprises 13 residues. Germline lookup yields CDR1 MNHEY and CDR2 SVGAGI. The V end was cut by 8 bases, the J end by 4 bases, with 12 bases between.

The chain joins TRBV10-3 to TRBJ2-7; no reliable D call. This CDR3 spans 13 amino acids. CDR1 is ENHRY and CDR2 is SYGVKD in the germline V gene. Trimming took off 0 bases at V and 6 bases at J, with 9 bases between the two ends. CDR3 nucleotide sequence: TGTGCCATCAGTGAGTCGCAGATTGGCGAGCAGTACTTC. Translating it yields CAISESQIGEQYF.

The chain recombines TRBV9 with TRBJ2-2; 9 nucleotides line up with TRBD1. Per the germline V gene, CDR1 is SGDLS and CDR2 is YYNGEE. V was pared by 4 bases and J by 7 bases, with 11 bases of the junction left unmatched. CDR3 length: 16 residues. This CDR3 is CASSPRGTGSGGELFF. DNA for the CDR3: TGTGCCAGCAGCCCTCGTGGGACAGGGAGTGGCGGGGAGCTGTTTTTT.

V usage is TRBV5-1 and J usage is TRBJ2-5; TRBD2 might be the D (5 bases). CDR3 length: 15 residues. V was trimmed by 1 base and J by 5 bases, leaving 15 bases between them. Germline CDR1 reads SGHRS; CDR2 reads YFSETQ. The CDR3 region has the DNA TGCGCCAGCAGCTTGCAGTCCAGCGGTGGGGAGACCCAGTACTTC. Residues: CASSLQSSGGETQYF.

The genes are TRBV5-6 and TRBJ2-5, with D unclear. The closer fit of TRBJ2-7 to the DNA end suggests the J call may be wrong. Germline lookup yields CDR1 SGHDT and CDR2 YYEEEE. The CDR3 runs 11 residues. The DNA of the CDR3 is TGTGCCAGCAGCTCCTCCTACGAGCAGTACTTC. Its translation is CASSSSYEQYF.